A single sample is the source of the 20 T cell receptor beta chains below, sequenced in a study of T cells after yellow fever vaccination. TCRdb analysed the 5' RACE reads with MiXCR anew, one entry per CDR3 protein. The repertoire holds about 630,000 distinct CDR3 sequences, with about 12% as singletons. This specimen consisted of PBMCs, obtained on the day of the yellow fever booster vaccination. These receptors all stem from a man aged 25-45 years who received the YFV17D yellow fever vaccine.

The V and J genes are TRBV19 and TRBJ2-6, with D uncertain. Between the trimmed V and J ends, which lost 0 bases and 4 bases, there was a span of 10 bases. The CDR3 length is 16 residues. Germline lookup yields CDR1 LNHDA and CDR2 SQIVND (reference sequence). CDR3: CASSIDRVNGANVLTF. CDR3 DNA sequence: TGTGCCAGTAGTATAGATCGAGTAAACGGGGCCAACGTCCTGACTTTC.

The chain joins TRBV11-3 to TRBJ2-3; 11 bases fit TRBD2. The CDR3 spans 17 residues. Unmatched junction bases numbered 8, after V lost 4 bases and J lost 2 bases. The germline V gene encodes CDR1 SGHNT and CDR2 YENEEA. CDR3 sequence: CASSSLTSGRDTDTQYF. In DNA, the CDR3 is TGTGCCAGCAGCTCCTTAACTAGCGGGAGAGACACAGATACGCAGTATTTT.

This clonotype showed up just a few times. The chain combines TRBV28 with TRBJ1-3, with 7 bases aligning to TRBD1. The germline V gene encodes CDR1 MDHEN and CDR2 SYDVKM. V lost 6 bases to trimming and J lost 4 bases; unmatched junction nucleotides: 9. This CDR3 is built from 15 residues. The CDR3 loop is CASRQDRLSGNTIYF. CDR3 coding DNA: TGTGCCAGCAGACAGGACAGGCTGTCCGGAAACACCATATATTTT.

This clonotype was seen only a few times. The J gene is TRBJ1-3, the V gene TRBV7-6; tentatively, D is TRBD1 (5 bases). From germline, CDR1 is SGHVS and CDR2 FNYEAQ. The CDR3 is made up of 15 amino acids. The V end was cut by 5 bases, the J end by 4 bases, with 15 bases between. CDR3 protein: CASSQTWGIGNTIYF. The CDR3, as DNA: TGTGCCAGCAGCCAGACGTGGGGGATCGGAAACACCATATATTTT.

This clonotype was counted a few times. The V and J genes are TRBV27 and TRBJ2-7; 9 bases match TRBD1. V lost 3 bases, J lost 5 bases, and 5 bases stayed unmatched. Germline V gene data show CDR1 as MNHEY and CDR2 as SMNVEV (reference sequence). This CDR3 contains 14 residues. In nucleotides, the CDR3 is TGTGCCAGCAGTTTGGGGACAGGGCTCCACGAGCAGTACTTC. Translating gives CASSLGTGLHEQYF.

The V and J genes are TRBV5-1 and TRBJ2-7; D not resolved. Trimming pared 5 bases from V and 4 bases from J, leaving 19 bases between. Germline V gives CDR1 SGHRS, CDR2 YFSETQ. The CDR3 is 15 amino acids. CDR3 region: CASRAPDHKTYEQYF. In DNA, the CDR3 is TGCGCCAGCAGGGCGCCAGATCACAAGACATACGAGCAGTACTTC. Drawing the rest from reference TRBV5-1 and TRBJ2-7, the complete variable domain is KAGVTQTPRYLIKTRGQQVTLSCSPISGHRSVSWYQQTPGQGLQFLFEYFSETQRNKGNFPGRFSGRQFSNSRSEMNVSTLELGDSALYLCASRAPDHKTYEQYFGPGTRLTVT.

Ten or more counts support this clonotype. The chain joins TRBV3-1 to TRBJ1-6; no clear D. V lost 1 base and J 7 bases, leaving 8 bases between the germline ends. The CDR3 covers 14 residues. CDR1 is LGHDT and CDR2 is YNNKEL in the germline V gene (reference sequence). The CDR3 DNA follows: TGTGCCAGCAGCCAAGTGTCTGGGAATTCACCCCTCCACTTT. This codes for CASSQVSGNSPLHF.

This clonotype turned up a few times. As DNA, the CDR3 is TGTGCCAGCAGCTCCGAATCTCGGACCCCCTACGAGCAGTACTTC. It yields the protein CASSSESRTPYEQYF. The gene calls are TRBV7-9 and TRBJ2-7; unclear D gene. Germline values: CDR1 SEHNR, CDR2 FQNEAQ (reference sequence). The CDR3 has 15 residues. With 4 bases removed from V and 2 bases from J, the gap between germline ends came to 15 bases.

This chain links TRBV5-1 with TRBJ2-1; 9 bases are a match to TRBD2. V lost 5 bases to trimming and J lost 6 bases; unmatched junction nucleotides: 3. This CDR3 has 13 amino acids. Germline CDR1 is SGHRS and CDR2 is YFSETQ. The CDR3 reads CASSSGSTNEQFF. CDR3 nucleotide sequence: TGCGCCAGCAGTAGCGGGAGCACCAATGAGCAGTTCTTC. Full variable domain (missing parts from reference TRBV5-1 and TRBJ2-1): KAGVTQTPRYLIKTRGQQVTLSCSPISGHRSVSWYQQTPGQGLQFLFEYFSETQRNKGNFPGRFSGRQFSNSRSEMNVSTLELGDSALYLCASSSGSTNEQFFGPGTRLTVL.

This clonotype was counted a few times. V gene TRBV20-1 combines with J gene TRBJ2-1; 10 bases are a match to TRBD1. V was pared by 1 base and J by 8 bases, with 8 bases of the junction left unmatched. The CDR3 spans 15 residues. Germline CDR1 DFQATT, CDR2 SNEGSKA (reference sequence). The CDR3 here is CSARVRGQGFHEQFF. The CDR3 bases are TGCAGTGCTAGAGTTCGGGGACAGGGGTTTCATGAGCAGTTCTTC.

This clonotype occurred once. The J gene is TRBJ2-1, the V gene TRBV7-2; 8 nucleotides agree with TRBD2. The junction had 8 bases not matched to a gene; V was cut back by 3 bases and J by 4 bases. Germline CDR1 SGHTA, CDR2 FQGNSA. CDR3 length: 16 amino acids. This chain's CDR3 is CASSFFGRASYNEQFF. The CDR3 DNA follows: TGTGCCAGCAGCTTCTTCGGGAGGGCCTCTTACAATGAGCAGTTCTTC.

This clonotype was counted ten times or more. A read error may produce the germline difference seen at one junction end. CDR3 in DNA: TGTGCTAGCAGCCGGGGGAGAGTCGGGGAGACCCAGTACTTC. The encoded protein is CASSRGRVGETQYF. The chain uses TRBV7-7 and TRBJ2-5; D is possibly TRBD2 (6 bases). The CDR3 runs 14 residues. Germline CDR1 reads SSHAT; CDR2 reads FNYEAQ (reference sequence).

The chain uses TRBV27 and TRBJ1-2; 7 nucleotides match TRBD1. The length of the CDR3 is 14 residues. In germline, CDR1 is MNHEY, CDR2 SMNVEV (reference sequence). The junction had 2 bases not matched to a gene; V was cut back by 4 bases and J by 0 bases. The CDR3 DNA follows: TGTGCCAGCAGTTGGAGGGGGCCTAACTATGGCTACACCTTC. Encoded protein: CASSWRGPNYGYTF.

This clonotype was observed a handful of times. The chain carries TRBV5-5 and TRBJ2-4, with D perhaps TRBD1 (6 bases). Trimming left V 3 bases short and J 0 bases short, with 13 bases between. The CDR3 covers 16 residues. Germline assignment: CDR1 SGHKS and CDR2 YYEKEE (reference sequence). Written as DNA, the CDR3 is TGTGCCAGCAGCTCCAGGACAGATTCAGCCAAAAACATTCAGTACTTC. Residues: CASSSRTDSAKNIQYF.

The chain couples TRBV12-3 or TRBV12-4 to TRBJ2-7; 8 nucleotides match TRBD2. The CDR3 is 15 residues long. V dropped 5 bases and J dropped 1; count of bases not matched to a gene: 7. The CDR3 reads CASSPAGTRSYEQYF. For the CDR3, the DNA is TGTGCCAGCAGTCCCGCCGGGACTAGGTCCTACGAGCAGTACTTC.

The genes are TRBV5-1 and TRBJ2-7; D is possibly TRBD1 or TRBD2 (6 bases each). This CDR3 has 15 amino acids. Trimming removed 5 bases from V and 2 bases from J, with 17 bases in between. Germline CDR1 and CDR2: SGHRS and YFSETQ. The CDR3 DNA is TGCGCCAGCAGTCTAGGGGGGTCTCTTCCCTACGAGCAGTACTTC. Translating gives CASSLGGSLPYEQYF.

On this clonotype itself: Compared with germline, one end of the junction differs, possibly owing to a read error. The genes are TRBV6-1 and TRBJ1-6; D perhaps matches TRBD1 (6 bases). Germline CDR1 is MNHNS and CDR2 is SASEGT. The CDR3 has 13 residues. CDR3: CASSPGASSPIHF. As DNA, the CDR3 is TGTGCCAGCAGCCCGGGGGCTAGTTCACCCATCCACTTT.

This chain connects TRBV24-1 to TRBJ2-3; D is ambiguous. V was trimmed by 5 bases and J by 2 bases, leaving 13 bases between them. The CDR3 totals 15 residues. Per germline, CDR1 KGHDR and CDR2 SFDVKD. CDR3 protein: CATSGSDSATDTQYF. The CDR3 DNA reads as TGTGCCACCAGTGGTTCAGACTCGGCCACAGATACGCAGTATTTT.

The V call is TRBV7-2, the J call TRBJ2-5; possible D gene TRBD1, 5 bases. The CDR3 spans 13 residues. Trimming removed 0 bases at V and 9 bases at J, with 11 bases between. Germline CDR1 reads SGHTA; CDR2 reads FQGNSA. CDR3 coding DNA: TGTGCCAGCAGCTTAGCCGCAGTGGGGCCCCAGTACTTC. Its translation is CASSLAAVGPQYF.

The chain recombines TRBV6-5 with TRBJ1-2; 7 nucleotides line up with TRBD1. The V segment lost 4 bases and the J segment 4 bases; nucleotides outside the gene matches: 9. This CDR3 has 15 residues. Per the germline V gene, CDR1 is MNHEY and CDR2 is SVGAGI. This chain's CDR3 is CASSLPAGTVYGYTF. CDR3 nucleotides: TGTGCCAGCAGTTTACCTGCCGGGACAGTCTATGGCTACACCTTC.